Listed here are 2 T cell receptor beta chains from one sample, sequenced in a study of blood T cells in healthy people across ages. A second PCR, run for roughly 7 to 11 cycles, used a sample-barcoded 5' primer plus a J-beta primer mix. Via MiXCR, TCRdb re-called the 5' RACE reads, giving one row per CDR3 protein. The sample lists about 570,000 distinct CDR3 sequences, 25% to 35% occurring once. The same data also contributed to another study, on T cells of mothers and their children.

Sequenced material: blood. The origin of the receptors is a boy aged 2 to 10 in good health.

V usage is TRBV29-1 and J usage is TRBJ2-2; D unresolved. Germline CDR1 is SQVTM and CDR2 is ANQGSEA. The V and J ends lost 6 bases and 0 bases respectively, with 11 bases between them. The CDR3 runs to 14 residues. CDR3 in DNA: TGCAGCGTGATAGGACGAACGAACACCGGGGAGCTGTTTTTT. Translation: CSVIGRTNTGELFF.

The chain uses TRBV12-3 or TRBV12-4 and TRBJ2-3; 8 bases map to TRBD1. The V and J ends lost 5 bases and 2 bases, in that order; junction bases with no gene match: 6. The CDR3 has 15 residues. The CDR3 region is CASSLNQGATDTQYF. The CDR3 nucleotides read TGTGCCAGCAGTCTTAATCAGGGGGCCACAGATACGCAGTATTTT.